Listed below are T cell receptor beta chains from one sample, sequenced in a study of identical twins. Each CDR3 protein gets one entry after TCRdb re-called the 5' RACE reads with MiXCR. The top ten hold around 7.8% of the sample, which has hundreds of thousands of distinct CDR3 sequences, 10% to 15% seen once. Another study also made use of these data, one on yellow fever vaccine responses in identical twins.

Sequenced: CD8+ T cells sorted from blood. The source of these receptors is a woman aged 18-35 years in good health. Each CDR3 is given without its conserved first and last residue. A D gene is named only where the DNA matches it firmly.

>TRBJ2-3|-|TRBV6-5
ASSYSTETDTQY
>TRBJ1-5|-|TRBV27
ASRGPNQPQH
>TRBJ2-1|-|TRBV3-1
ASTPLRGSYNEQF
>TRBJ2-7|-|TRBV13
ASSLILGGVGEADAYEQY
>TRBJ2-5|-|TRBV28
ASSSGEGETQY
>TRBJ2-2|-|TRBV20-1
SASHTGELF
>TRBJ2-1|TRBD2|TRBV12-3/TRBV12-4
ASSLERDYPYNEQF
>TRBJ1-1|-|TRBV10-2
ASGDGGEAF
>TRBJ2-7|-|TRBV25-1
ASSAGEQY
>TRBJ2-7|-|TRBV7-9
ASSSVAGNYEQY
>TRBJ1-2|-|TRBV4-1
ASSPRARYGYT
>TRBJ2-3|-|TRBV20-1
SARADTQY
>TRBJ2-2|-|TRBV20-1
SSKGRNTGELF
>TRBJ2-3|-|TRBV7-9
ASSLANGADTQY
>TRBJ2-7|TRBD2|TRBV20-1
SARENPGLAGLNPYEQY
>TRBJ2-2|-|TRBV12-3/TRBV12-4
ASSPVRNTGELF
>TRBJ2-2|-|TRBV11-2
ASSSDSAPGELF
>TRBJ2-1|-|TRBV5-1
ASSDAISLPRYNEQF
>TRBJ2-1|-|TRBV7-2
ASSLAGVEQF
>TRBJ2-1|-|TRBV15
ATSRDRERHREQF
>TRBJ2-1|TRBD2|TRBV6-4
ASSALAGAYNEQF
>TRBJ2-7|TRBD2|TRBV20-1
SAEDTLAGHYEQY
>TRBJ2-7|-|TRBV29-1
SVVVPIYEQY
>TRBJ2-7|TRBD2|TRBV2
ASSDPSGAEQY
>TRBJ1-5|-|TRBV5-6
ASSFNYGNQPQH
>TRBJ2-2|TRBD2|TRBV7-9
ASSPPGLAAGELF
>TRBJ2-5|TRBD2|TRBV2
ASSTPVAGVRQETQY
>TRBJ2-7|-|TRBV6-1
ASSEPEPYEQY
>TRBJ2-3|TRBD1|TRBV4-1
ASSQQTGGTDTQY
>TRBJ2-1|-|TRBV28
ASRPAVGSSYNEQF
>TRBJ2-5|-|TRBV24-1
ATSAPGETQY
>TRBJ2-3|TRBD2|TRBV2
ASSLLAGWGDTQY
>TRBJ2-3|-|TRBV12-3/TRBV12-4
ASSVSSGADTQY
>TRBJ2-1|TRBD2|TRBV12-3/TRBV12-4
ASSLVEDQRGEQF
>TRBJ2-2|-|TRBV7-9
ASSPPLSEHGELF
>TRBJ2-1|TRBD2|TRBV11-2
ASSLVTGGPSYNEQF
>TRBJ1-1|-|TRBV16
ASSLTRGALSF
>TRBJ2-2|TRBD2|TRBV28
ASRGSGAPWTGELF
>TRBJ2-1|TRBD1|TRBV6-4
ASSDSDPGGRYNEQF
>TRBJ2-1|-|TRBV7-9
ASSTGRNEQF
>TRBJ2-6|TRBD1|TRBV27
ASSLYSGGSAGANVLT
>TRBJ2-7|-|TRBV20-1
SAKGQRGGRQQY
>TRBJ2-5|-|TRBV2
ASSRFGQPHLQTQY
>TRBJ2-7|-|TRBV12-3/TRBV12-4
ASSSEGSLGEQY